Presented here are 9 T cell receptor beta chains from one specimen sequenced in a study of blood T cell repertoires in COVID-19. Sequenced by immunoSEQ multiplex PCR; TCRdb stores in-frame clones only, minus some. The sample has some 40,000 clones, 69% seen once. Material for sequencing was peripheral blood. These receptors were taken from a man older than 75 with acute or convalescent COVID-19.

This clone was detected a few times. This chain connects TRBV6-5 to TRBJ1-3; D uncertain. Per the germline V gene, CDR1 is MNHEY and CDR2 is SVGAGI. The CDR3 sequence is 15 residues long. V lost 0 bases to trimming and J lost 4 bases, with 10 bases between them. In nucleotides, the CDR3 is TGTGCCAGCAGTTACTCGCGGGTTACGGGAAACACCATATATTTT. This encodes CASSYSRVTGNTIYF.

The table lists this clone with a few counts. The chain is built from TRBV6-6 and TRBJ1-6; a possible D gene is TRBD1 (5 bases). V was pared by 0 bases and J by 6 bases, with 9 bases between. The CDR3 sequence is 15 residues long. Per the germline V gene, CDR1 is MNHNY and CDR2 is SVGAGI (reference sequence). CDR3 nucleotides: TGTGCCAGCAGTTACTCGGGACTGATTAATTCACCCCTCCACTTT. It encodes CASSYSGLINSPLHF.

A remark on this clone: A junction end diverges from the germline sequence, so it may reflect a read error. V is TRBV7-7 and J is TRBJ1-4; 9 bases are a match to TRBD1. Germline CDR1 reads SSHAT; CDR2 reads FNYEAQ (reference sequence). The CDR3 is 16 residues long. The CDR3 loop is CASSQGTGTGTEKLFF. The CDR3 DNA reads as TGTGCTAGCAGCCAGGGCACCGGGACAGGGACTGAAAAACTGTTTTTT.

This chain joins TRBV18 and TRBJ2-1; 11 nucleotides agree with TRBD2. V shed 0 bases and J 3 bases; nucleotides not matched to a gene: 4. The length of the CDR3 is 17 residues. Germline V gives CDR1 KGHSH, CDR2 LQKENI. The CDR3 reads CASSPPGTSGDYNEQFF. The CDR3 nucleotides are TGTGCCAGCTCACCACCTGGGACTAGCGGAGACTACAATGAGCAGTTCTTC.

This chain connects TRBV19 to TRBJ2-1, with TRBD2 identical over 14 bases. Germline trimming cut 5 bases from V and 0 bases from J; bases unmatched to any gene: 6. This CDR3 region has 18 residues. Germline loops: CDR1 LNHDA, CDR2 SQIVND (reference sequence). The CDR3 loop reads CASSLGLAGGYSYNEQFF. CDR3 coding DNA: TGTGCCAGTAGTCTCGGACTAGCGGGGGGCTACTCCTACAATGAGCAGTTCTTC.

This clone was seen only a few times. V and J are TRBV30 and TRBJ1-6, with a tentative D call TRBD1 (6 bases). V lost 3 bases and J 10 bases, leaving 10 bases between the germline ends. There are 12 residues in the CDR3. The germline V gene has CDR1 GTSNPN and CDR2 SVGIG (reference sequence). The CDR3 region has the DNA TGTGCCTGGAGACAGGGATTCTCACCCCTCCACTTT. Its translation: CAWRQGFSPLHF.

The gene calls are TRBV25-1 and TRBJ1-2; 9 bases match TRBD1. Looked up from germline, CDR1 is MGHDK and CDR2 is SYGVNS. Trimming at V came to 4 bases and at J to 5 bases, leaving 14 bases not matched to a gene. The CDR3 covers 17 residues. CDR3 nucleotide sequence: TGTGCCAGCAGTGGGCCGGGACAGGGCACATCTCCGTATGGCTACACCTTC. The encoded protein is CASSGPGQGTSPYGYTF.

This chain uses TRBV6-5 with TRBJ1-5, with 8 nucleotides matching TRBD1. Unmatched junction bases numbered 2, after V lost 5 bases and J lost 5 bases. Germline V gene lookup returns CDR1 MNHEY and CDR2 SVGAGI. This CDR3 contains 13 residues. CDR3 protein: CASSTTGDQPQHF. The CDR3 DNA sequence: TGTGCCAGCAGTACGACAGGGGATCAGCCCCAGCATTTT.

The rearrangement links TRBV5-6 to TRBJ2-1, with a possible D match to TRBD2 (5 bases). Trimming pared 0 bases from V and 6 bases from J, leaving 16 bases between. CDR3 length equals 16 residues. Looked up from germline, CDR1 is SGHDT and CDR2 is YYEEEE. The CDR3 coding sequence is TGTGCCAGCAGCTTGGTTATCGGGCTCGGGGTCAATGAGCAGTTCTTC. This sequence encodes CASSLVIGLGVNEQFF.